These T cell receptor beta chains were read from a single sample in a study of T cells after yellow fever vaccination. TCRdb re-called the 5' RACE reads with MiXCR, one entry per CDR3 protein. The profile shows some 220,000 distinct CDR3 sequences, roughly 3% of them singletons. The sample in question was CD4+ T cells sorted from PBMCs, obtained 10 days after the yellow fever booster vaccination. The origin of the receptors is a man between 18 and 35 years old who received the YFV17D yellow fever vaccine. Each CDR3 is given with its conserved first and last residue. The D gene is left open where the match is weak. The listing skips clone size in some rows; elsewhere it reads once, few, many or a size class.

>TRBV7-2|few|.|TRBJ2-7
TGTGCCAGCAGCCTACTAGGGGCGTCGGACCGAAAAGAGTTC
CASSLLGASDRKEF
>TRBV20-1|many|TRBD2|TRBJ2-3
TGCAGTGCTAATAACCCTAGCGGGGCCACAGATACGCAGTATTTT
CSANNPSGATDTQYF
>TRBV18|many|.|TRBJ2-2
TGTGCCAGCTCACCACCCCCCCCGGGGGAGCTGTTTTTT
CASSPPPPGELFF
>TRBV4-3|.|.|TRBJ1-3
TGCGCCAGCAGCCAAGTAAAGACCGGCGGAAACACCATATATTTT
CASSQVKTGGNTIYF
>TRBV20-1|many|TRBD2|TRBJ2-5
TGCAGTGCTAGAGGGGGTCCAGTCGCGGGGGGAGAGACCCAGTACTTC
CSARGGPVAGGETQYF
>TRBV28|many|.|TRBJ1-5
TGTGCCAGCAGTTCGGCAGACAGAATTAATCAGCCCCAGCATTTT
CASSSADRINQPQHF
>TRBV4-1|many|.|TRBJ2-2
TGCGCCAGCAGCTCTCCGAGTCGGGGCGCGAACACCGGGGAGCTGTTTTTT
CASSSPSRGANTGELFF
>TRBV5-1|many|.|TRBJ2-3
TGCGCCAGCAGCTTGACCATTAATACGCAGTATTTT
CASSLTINTQYF
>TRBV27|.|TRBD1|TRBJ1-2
TGTGCCAGCAGTCGGACAGGGGGCAATCTCGACTATGGCTACACCTTC
CASSRTGGNLDYGYTF
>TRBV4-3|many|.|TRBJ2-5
TGCGCCAGCAGCCAAGTGGAACATAGTGAGACCCAGTACTTC
CASSQVEHSETQYF
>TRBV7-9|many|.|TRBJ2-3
TGTGCCAGCAGCTTTAGGGGAAGTGGGGCAGATACGCAGTATTTT
CASSFRGSGADTQYF
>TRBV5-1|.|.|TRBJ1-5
TGCGCCAGCAGCCAGGCTGGGGGATCGGGACAGCCCCAGCATTTT
CASSQAGGSGQPQHF
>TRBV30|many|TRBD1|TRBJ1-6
TGTGCCTGGAGTCCAGGGGGGAATTCACCCCTCCACTTT
CAWSPGGNSPLHF
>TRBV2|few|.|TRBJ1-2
TGTGCCAGCAGTGATCAGGGGCACCTAGATGGCTACACCTTC
CASSDQGHLDGYTF